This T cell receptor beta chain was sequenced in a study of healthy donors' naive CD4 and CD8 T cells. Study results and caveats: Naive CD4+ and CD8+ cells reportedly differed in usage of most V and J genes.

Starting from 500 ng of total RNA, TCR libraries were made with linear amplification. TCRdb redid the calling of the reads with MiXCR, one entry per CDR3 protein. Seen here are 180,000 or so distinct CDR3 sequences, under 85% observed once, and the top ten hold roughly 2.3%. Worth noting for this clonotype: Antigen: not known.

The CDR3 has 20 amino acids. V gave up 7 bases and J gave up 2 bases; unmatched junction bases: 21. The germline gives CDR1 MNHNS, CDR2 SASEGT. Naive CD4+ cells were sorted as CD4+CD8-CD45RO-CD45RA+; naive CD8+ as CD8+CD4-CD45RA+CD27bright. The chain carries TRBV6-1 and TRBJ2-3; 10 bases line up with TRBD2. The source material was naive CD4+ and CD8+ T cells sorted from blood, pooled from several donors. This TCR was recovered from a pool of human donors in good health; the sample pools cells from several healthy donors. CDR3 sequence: CASIARSLWLAGVSTDTQYF. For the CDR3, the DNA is TGTGCCAGCATTGCTCGTTCTCTTTGGCTAGCGGGAGTTTCCACAGATACGCAGTATTTT.